These 25 T cell receptor beta chains came from one sample sequenced in a study of blood T cells in healthy people across ages. Sample-barcoded 5' priming and a J-beta primer mix drove a second PCR of about 7 to 12 cycles. TCRdb redid the calling of the 5' RACE reads with MiXCR, one entry per CDR3 protein. The sample records about a million distinct CDR3 sequences, around two fifths being singletons. The sample taken for sequencing was blood. The source is a man between 18 and 29 years old in good health.

The rearrangement uses TRBV12-3 or TRBV12-4 and TRBJ1-2; D perhaps matches TRBD1 (5 bases). The ends were cut back, 6 bases at V and 8 bases at J, with 13 bases in the middle. The CDR3 consists of 12 residues. In DNA, the CDR3 is TGTGCCAGCAGGGCCGGGACCCAGGGCTACACCTTC. Amino acids: CASRAGTQGYTF.

V and J are TRBV12-3 or TRBV12-4 and TRBJ2-3; no definite D call. The CDR3 is made up of 17 amino acids. The V end lost 8 bases, the J end lost 4 bases, and 25 bases lay between the germline ends. The CDR3 region has the DNA TGTGCCAGCGGTGGGGATTTGGGCAGACAAGGGCCAGATACGCAGTATTTT. As protein: CASGGDLGRQGPDTQYF.

This clonotype was observed a handful of times. V usage is TRBV7-2 and J usage is TRBJ2-1, with 8 bases that match TRBD1. Trimming took 5 bases from V and 4 from J; bases not matched to a gene: 10. The CDR3 is made up of 16 amino acids. The V gene's germline CDR1 is SGHTA and CDR2 FQGNSA. The CDR3 here is CASSANGQGHYNEQFF. The DNA for the CDR3 is TGTGCCAGCAGCGCGAATGGACAGGGCCATTACAATGAGCAGTTCTTC.

This clonotype came up a few times. CDR3 region: CASSFGGRINEQFF. CDR3 DNA: TGTGCCAGCAGCTTCGGGGGGCGGATCAATGAGCAGTTCTTC. The chain links TRBV7-9 to TRBJ2-1, with D possibly TRBD2 on 7 matching bases. This CDR3 comprises 14 residues. Trimming removed 3 bases from V and 6 bases from J, with 12 bases in between. Germline CDR1 SEHNR, CDR2 FQNEAQ (reference sequence).

The genes are TRBV20-1 and TRBJ2-1; 12 bases line up with TRBD2. The J call is doubtful: the DNA matches TRBJ2-7 better. The germline V gene has CDR1 DFQATT and CDR2 SNEGSKA (reference sequence). CDR3 length: 16 residues. The CDR3 DNA reads TGCAGTGCTAGAGTCTGGGGGACTAGCGGGTACAATGAGCAGTACTTC. This codes for CSARVWGTSGYNEQYF.

This clonotype was counted only a few times. This chain links TRBV14 with TRBJ2-1; 8 positions agree with TRBD1. V lost 4 bases and J lost 3; bases outside the gene matches: 8. The CDR3 extends over 16 amino acids. Germline assignment: CDR1 SGHDN and CDR2 FVKESK. CDR3 sequence: CASSPLGQGGYNEQFF. The CDR3 nucleotides read TGTGCCAGCAGCCCACTCGGACAGGGCGGCTACAATGAGCAGTTCTTC.

This clonotype was seen a few times. This chain connects TRBV7-9 to TRBJ1-4; D gene unclear. The V end was cut by 2 bases, the J end by 8 bases, with 12 bases between. The germline V gene has CDR1 SEHNR and CDR2 FQNEAQ (reference sequence). The CDR3 has 14 amino acids. The CDR3 loop reads CASSLTATPEKLFF. CDR3 in DNA: TGTGCCAGCAGCTTAACAGCAACCCCCGAAAAACTGTTTTTT.

The chain recombines TRBV3-1 with TRBJ2-7; no clear D. TRBJ2-5 explains the end of the DNA better; the J call may be wrong. The CDR3 extends over 12 amino acids. The germline V gene encodes CDR1 LGHDT and CDR2 YNNKEL (reference sequence). The CDR3 coding sequence is TGTGCCAGCAGCCGAATAATAGAGACCCAGTACTTC. Its protein is CASSRIIETQYF.

This clonotype was counted between two and nine times. The gene calls are TRBV20-1 and TRBJ2-3, with 10 bases identical to TRBD2. The CDR3 extends over 15 amino acids. Germline V CDR1 and CDR2: DFQATT, SNEGSKA (reference sequence). The junction had 6 bases not matched to a gene; V was cut back by 4 bases and J by 2 bases. This CDR3 is CSATSGGPPTDTQYF. Written as DNA, the CDR3 is TGCAGTGCTACTAGCGGGGGACCCCCCACAGATACGCAGTATTTT.

This clonotype was seen a handful of times. The chain uses TRBV2 and TRBJ2-5, with D perhaps matching TRBD1 or TRBD2 (5 bases each). The germline gives CDR1 SNHLY, CDR2 FYNNEI. This CDR3 region has 10 residues. Trimming took off 6 bases at V and 13 bases at J, with 12 bases between the two ends. The CDR3 DNA reads as TGTGCCAGCAGAGGGGCAACTAGGTACTTC. It is translated as CASRGATRYF.

The chain carries TRBV25-1 and TRBJ1-1, with TRBD1 identical over 8 bases. The CDR3 totals 13 residues. The V segment lost 3 bases and the J segment 8 bases; nucleotides outside the gene matches: 5. Germline CDR1 reads MGHDK; CDR2 reads SYGVNS. CDR3 amino acids: CASSDSRDREAFF. In nucleotides, the CDR3 is TGTGCCAGCAGTGATTCGAGGGACAGGGAAGCTTTCTTT.

This clonotype was picked up a small number of times. The rearrangement links TRBV9 to TRBJ2-5; 8 nucleotides align to TRBD2. Germline CDR1 reads SGDLS; CDR2 reads YYNGEE. V trimming: 4 bases; J trimming: 0 bases; junction bases outside the gene matches: 5. The CDR3 totals 15 residues. The CDR3 DNA sequence: TGTGCCAGCAGCACGGAACTAGCGGACCAAGAGACCCAGTACTTC. Residues: CASSTELADQETQYF.

The table lists this clonotype with a few counts. The CDR3 spells CASSLSVETQYF. The CDR3 DNA follows: TGTGCCAGCAGTTTGTCCGTCGAGACCCAGTACTTC. The rearrangement links TRBV12-3 or TRBV12-4 to TRBJ2-5; D is unresolved. The CDR3 runs 12 residues. Trimming pared 3 bases from V and 5 bases from J, leaving 7 bases between.

CDR3 coding DNA: TGCAGTGCTAACTGGCGGGGGGGCCGCAATGAGCAGTACTTC. Protein sequence: CSANWRGGRNEQYF. J is TRBJ2-5 and V is TRBV20-1; 9 bases align to TRBD2. In germline, CDR1 is DFQATT, CDR2 SNEGSKA (reference sequence). The ends lost 4 bases at V and 11 bases at J; junction bases unmatched: 14. The CDR3 is 14 residues long.

This clonotype was seen a few times. The gene calls are TRBV7-2 and TRBJ2-3; 13 nucleotides agree with TRBD2. The CDR3 contains 16 residues. Germline CDR1 reads SGHTA; CDR2 reads FQGNSA. J gave up 4 bases and V 5 bases, and 6 bases lay outside the gene matches. The CDR3, as DNA: TGTGCCAGCAGCACTGGACTAGCGGGGGTCGCAGATACGCAGTATTTT. Its protein is CASSTGLAGVADTQYF. Full variable domain (missing parts from reference TRBV7-2 and TRBJ2-3): GAGVSQSPSNKVTEKGKDVELRCDPISGHTALYWYRQSLGQGLEFLIYFQGNSAPDKSGLPSDRFSAERTGGSVSTLTIQRTQQEDSAVYLCASSTGLAGVADTQYFGPGTRLTVL.

For this clonotype: The junction departs from the called germline gene at one end, perhaps through a read error. CDR3 in amino acids: CASSLRGTNYGCTF. The CDR3 bases are TGTGCCAGCAGTTTACGGGGAACTAACTATGGCTGCACCTTC. The J gene is TRBJ1-2, the V gene TRBV27; D is undetermined. The CDR3 is made up of 14 amino acids. CDR1 is MNHEY, CDR2 SMNVEV, per germline (reference sequence).

This rearrangement joins TRBV4-3 to TRBJ2-2, with no clear D. Germline assignment: CDR1 LGHNA and CDR2 YSLEER. The CDR3 consists of 14 residues. V was trimmed by 0 bases and J by 6 bases, leaving 8 bases between them. Here the CDR3 reads CASSQDRYPGELFF. The CDR3 DNA reads as TGCGCCAGCAGCCAAGACAGGTATCCCGGGGAGCTGTTTTTT.

This clonotype has more than one count but fewer than ten. A read error is possible here, since a much larger clone lies one base away. The CDR3 DNA sequence: TGTGCCAGCAGCCCGGACAGCTACTATGGCTACACCTTC. Protein: CASSPDSYYGYTF. The rearrangement uses TRBV6-5 and TRBJ1-2, with a possible D match to TRBD1 (6 bases). V was trimmed by 6 bases and J by 3 bases, leaving 11 bases between them. The CDR3 totals 13 residues. Germline values: CDR1 MNHEY, CDR2 SVGAGI.

This clonotype was seen a single time. The V gene is TRBV14, the J gene TRBJ2-5; D unresolved. V dropped 2 bases and J dropped 11 bases, with 12 bases sitting between them. Germline V gene data show CDR1 as SGHDN and CDR2 as FVKESK. The CDR3 has 12 residues. The CDR3 nucleotides are TGTGCCAGCAGCCAATTACAGACAAAGCAGTACTTC. Translated: CASSQLQTKQYF.

This sequence joins TRBV9 and TRBJ2-3; TRBD1 matches at 7 bases. V trimming: 4 bases; J trimming: 4 bases; junction bases outside the gene matches: 6. The CDR3 contains 14 residues. The germline CDR1 and CDR2 sequences are SGDLS and YYNGEE. The CDR3 coding sequence is TGTGCCAGCAGCAGGGGGACAGATTCAGATACGCAGTATTTT. This codes for CASSRGTDSDTQYF.

The V gene is TRBV6-1, the J gene TRBJ1-1; no clear D. The CDR3 is 13 amino acids. Germline V lookup: CDR1 MNHNS, CDR2 SASEGT. The V and J ends lost 3 bases and 3 bases respectively, with 8 bases between them. CDR3 protein: CASSESWDTEAFF. In DNA form, the CDR3 reads TGTGCCAGCAGTGAGAGTTGGGACACTGAAGCTTTCTTT.

This chain connects TRBV7-2 to TRBJ1-2; 7 nucleotides agree with TRBD1. V gave up 4 bases and J gave up 4 bases; unmatched junction bases: 9. The CDR3 has 15 amino acids. The germline V gene has CDR1 SGHTA and CDR2 FQGNSA. CDR3 in amino acids: CASSSPEGAAYGYTF. The CDR3 DNA reads TGTGCCAGCAGCTCCCCCGAGGGGGCTGCCTATGGCTACACCTTC.

This clonotype was observed a handful of times. The V call is TRBV14, the J call TRBJ1-2, with unresolved D. The CDR3 has 16 amino acids. Trimming took 2 bases from V and 0 from J, leaving 13 bases between them. Germline CDR1 reads SGHDN; CDR2 reads FVKESK. CDR3 in DNA: TGTGCCAGCAGCCAAATAGGAGCCCCATCTAACTATGGCTACACCTTC. This codes for CASSQIGAPSNYGYTF.

V is TRBV29-1 and J is TRBJ2-1; TRBD1 agrees at 9 bases. The CDR3 totals 16 residues. Germline assignment: CDR1 SQVTM and CDR2 ANQGSEA. With 5 bases clipped from V and 7 bases from J, the junction kept 15 bases outside the gene matches. Written as DNA, the CDR3 is TGCAGCGTTACGGGGGACGGGACAGGGTCGGTGAATGAGCAGTTCTTC. Translated: CSVTGDGTGSVNEQFF.

The chain joins TRBV27 to TRBJ2-3; D gene uncertain. The germline V and J ends were trimmed by 10 bases and 2 bases, with 10 bases remaining between them. This CDR3 is 12 amino acids long. Germline assignment: CDR1 MNHEY and CDR2 SMNVEV (reference sequence). This CDR3 is CATQPVTDTQYF. As DNA, the CDR3 is TGTGCCACCCAACCCGTCACAGATACGCAGTATTTT.